This T cell receptor (beta chain) is drawn from a study of T cells after yellow fever vaccination. General study results and limits: Weaker, the secondary response had a peak occurring faster, on day 5 versus 15. Reappearance after the booster was observed for most primary-vaccination clones (about 96% CD4, over 70% CD8). Although most clonotypes did not, a small share appeared in both CD4 and CD8 compartments.

V was clipped by 8 bases and J by 5 bases, with 17 bases between them. Germline V CDR1 and CDR2: DFQATT, SNEGSKA (reference sequence). The CDR3 is 13 residues long. Conversion of TCR transcripts into cDNA relied on 5'RACE template switching, which added a universal primer site and UMIs. Each CDR3 protein is one row after TCRdb ran MiXCR on the 5' RACE reads. The table lists more than 250,000 distinct CDR3 sequences, approximately 7% of them singletons, with roughly a sixth in the top ten. About this clonotype itself: Its antigen is currently unknown.

Specimen: PBMCs, collected 35 to 50 days after the first yellow fever vaccination. The chain couples TRBV20-1 to TRBJ2-3; D is undetermined. The TCR sequence derives from a man aged 18 to 30 who received the YFV17D yellow fever vaccine. The CDR3 region has the DNA TGCAGTACGATTCGACCTTCCGGAGATACGCAGTATTTT. Translating it yields CSTIRPSGDTQYF.